These 26 T cell receptor beta chains came from one sample sequenced in a study of CD8 T cells in Susac syndrome. After extraction with the RNeasy kit, about 0.45 to 1 ug of the RNA was reverse transcribed using random hexamers. TCRdb itself ran the immunoSEQ multiplex PCR reads through MiXCR, one entry per CDR3 protein. The data contain around 200,000 distinct CDR3 sequences, approximately 96% of them singletons. Source material: CD4+ T cells from PBMCs. The receptors shown here come from a human donor with multiple sclerosis.

V gene TRBV24-1 combines with J gene TRBJ2-7; 7 nucleotides match TRBD1. The CDR3 is 15 residues long. Germline V CDR1 and CDR2: KGHDR, SFDVKD. Germline trimming cut 2 bases from V and 6 bases from J; bases unmatched to any gene: 9. DNA of the CDR3: TGTGCCACCAGTGATTCTAAAACCTCAGGGGGCGAGCAGTACTTC. Translated, it gives CATSDSKTSGGEQYF.

The V and J genes are TRBV5-1 and TRBJ1-2; weak D call: TRBD1 (5 bases). V was pared by 4 bases and J by 4 bases, with 17 bases between. Germline loops: CDR1 SGHRS, CDR2 YFSETQ. The CDR3 loop spans 15 amino acids. DNA of the CDR3: TGCGCCAGCAGCCCCGCCCAGGGCTCTGGCTATGGCTACACCTTC. Encoded protein: CASSPAQGSGYGYTF.

This sequence joins TRBV11-1 and TRBJ2-5, with D possibly TRBD2 on 6 matching bases. The length of the CDR3 is 16 residues. V lost 0 bases to trimming and J lost 5 bases, with 16 bases between them. Germline assignment: CDR1 SGHAT and CDR2 FQDESV (reference sequence). This CDR3 is CASSLAWTTSKETQYF. Here the CDR3 DNA reads TGTGCCAGCAGCTTAGCCTGGACTACCTCTAAGGAGACCCAGTACTTC.

The chain uses TRBV30 and TRBJ2-4; D unresolved. The germline CDR1 and CDR2 sequences are GTSNPN and SVGIG (reference sequence). This CDR3 contains 11 residues. Written as DNA, the CDR3 is TGTGCTGACTTGAGCAAAAACATTCAGTACTTC. Amino acids: CADLSKNIQYF.

The rearrangement uses TRBV20-1 and TRBJ2-5; 11 nucleotides align to TRBD2. Germline CDR1 is DFQATT and CDR2 is SNEGSKA (reference sequence). This CDR3 has 14 amino acids. V was pared by 8 bases and J by 6 bases, with 11 bases of the junction left unmatched. The CDR3, as DNA: TGCAGTTGTCGGGTTAGCGGGGGGGCGCAGACCCAGTACTTC. Its protein product is CSCRVSGGAQTQYF.

V is TRBV20-1 and J is TRBJ2-7; D is undetermined. Germline V CDR1 and CDR2: DFQATT, SNEGSKA (reference sequence). The CDR3 extends over 12 amino acids. With 6 bases removed from V and 2 bases from J, the gap between germline ends came to 11 bases. CDR3 bases: TGCAGTGCGTCGCGAGCCGCCTACGAGCAGTACTTC. Translated, it gives CSASRAAYEQYF.

In this sample, this clonotype turned up once. The chain recombines TRBV11-3 with TRBJ1-1; D may be TRBD1 (6 bases). Trimming took 5 bases from V and 10 from J, leaving 17 bases between them. Germline assignment: CDR1 SGHNT and CDR2 YENEEA. This CDR3 is built from 13 residues. In nucleotides, the CDR3 is TGTGCCAGCAGCCCGAGCTGGGTAGGGGGAGCTTTCTTT. Amino acid sequence: CASSPSWVGGAFF.

V is TRBV7-6 and J is TRBJ2-1; possible D gene TRBD1, 5 bases. V was shortened by 5 bases and J by 2 bases, with 16 bases between the two germline ends. This CDR3 comprises 16 residues. Germline V gene data show CDR1 as SGHVS and CDR2 as FNYEAQ. The CDR3 loop reads CASSEGPGRAYNEQFF. CDR3 sequence (DNA): TGTGCCAGCAGCGAAGGTCCAGGGCGAGCCTACAATGAGCAGTTCTTC.

The genes are TRBV12-3 or TRBV12-4 and TRBJ2-1; D unclear. V lost 6 bases and J lost 5, with 20 bases in between. The CDR3 is 16 amino acids. For the CDR3, the DNA is TGTGCCAGCAGCCGATGGATTGCGGCGGTTAACAATGAGCAGTTCTTC. This sequence encodes CASSRWIAAVNNEQFF.

The chain combines TRBV24-1 with TRBJ1-5, with D perhaps TRBD1 (5 bases). Germline V gene lookup returns CDR1 KGHDR and CDR2 SFDVKD. With 9 bases removed from V and 1 base from J, the gap between germline ends came to 18 bases. The CDR3 has 16 residues. CDR3 residues: CATPRVGVISNQPQHF. CDR3 DNA sequence: TGTGCCACCCCACGGGTAGGGGTGATCAGCAATCAGCCCCAGCATTTT.

This chain joins TRBV20-1 and TRBJ2-5; 15 bases line up with TRBD2. Germline values: CDR1 DFQATT, CDR2 SNEGSKA (reference sequence). CDR3 length equals 15 residues. J was trimmed by 2 bases and V by 6 bases; bases with no gene match: 4. CDR3: CSAGLAGGWQETQYF. The CDR3, as DNA: TGCAGTGCAGGACTAGCGGGGGGGTGGCAAGAGACCCAGTACTTC.

The chain combines TRBV3-1 with TRBJ1-2; D might be TRBD1 (6 bases). Germline V CDR1 and CDR2: LGHDT, YNNKEL (reference sequence). V was cut by 1 base and J by 8 bases, with 14 bases left in between. This CDR3 is 14 amino acids long. The CDR3 DNA sequence: TGTGCCAGCAGCCAAGCGTCAGGGGCTCGCGGCTACACCTTC. Encoded protein: CASSQASGARGYTF.

This CDR3 reads CASSLDRATSTDTQYF. CDR3 in DNA: TGTGCCAGCAGCTTAGACAGGGCCACTAGCACAGATACGCAGTATTTT. The genes are TRBV11-2 and TRBJ2-3, with D possibly matching TRBD1 (5 bases). Trimming took 0 bases from V and 0 from J, leaving 10 bases between them. This CDR3 has 16 residues. The germline CDR1 and CDR2 sequences are SGHAT and FQNNGV.

The chain is built from TRBV7-2 and TRBJ1-3, with D hard to call. The germline gives CDR1 SGHTA, CDR2 FQGNSA. The CDR3 is 14 residues long. V dropped 5 bases and J dropped 4 bases, with 12 bases sitting between them. Written as DNA, the CDR3 is TGTGCCAGCAGCCCAGTAGGGAAAGGAAACACCATATATTTT. Its translation: CASSPVGKGNTIYF.

The V call is TRBV12-3 or TRBV12-4, the J call TRBJ2-7; 7 nucleotides agree with TRBD1. Trimming took 5 bases from V and 0 from J; bases not matched to a gene: 4. The CDR3 has 14 residues. The CDR3 loop reads CASSARDSSYEQYF. The CDR3 DNA sequence: TGTGCCAGCAGTGCCAGGGACAGCTCCTACGAGCAGTACTTC.

The chain employs TRBV29-1 and TRBJ2-2, with D maybe TRBD2 (6 bases). The CDR3 is made up of 12 amino acids. Trimming stripped 4 bases from V and 5 bases from J, with 8 bases between. The germline V gene has CDR1 SQVTM and CDR2 ANQGSEA. CDR3 loop: CSVGAGTGELFF. CDR3 coding DNA: TGCAGCGTTGGAGCGGGTACCGGGGAGCTGTTTTTT.

J is TRBJ2-5 and V is TRBV29-1; maybe TRBD2 (6 bases). Germline V gene data show CDR1 as SQVTM and CDR2 as ANQGSEA. The V end was cut by 4 bases, the J end by 4 bases, with 10 bases between. CDR3 length: 12 amino acids. CDR3 residues: CSVGREIETQYF. The CDR3 DNA sequence: TGCAGCGTTGGGAGGGAGATAGAGACCCAGTACTTC.

V and J are TRBV20-1 and TRBJ1-2, with 9 bases identical to TRBD1. The CDR3 runs to 13 residues. Per germline, CDR1 DFQATT and CDR2 SNEGSKA (reference sequence). The junction had 3 bases not matched to a gene; V was cut back by 3 bases and J by 4 bases. CDR3 bases: TGCAGTGCTAGGGGACAGGGACTCTATGGCTACACCTTC. It codes for CSARGQGLYGYTF.

This chain links TRBV12-3 or TRBV12-4 with TRBJ2-7, with a tentative D call TRBD1 (5 bases). This CDR3 has 14 residues. Trimming took 3 bases from V and 3 from J, leaving 12 bases between them. DNA of the CDR3: TGTGCCAGCAGTTTCACTCCCAGGGACTACGAGCAGTACTTC. This gives the protein CASSFTPRDYEQYF.

The gene calls are TRBV29-1 and TRBJ1-1; no firm D call. This CDR3 is 13 amino acids long. V lost 7 bases to trimming and J lost 0 bases, with 12 bases between them. Germline-derived CDR1 and CDR2 are SQVTM and ANQGSEA. CDR3 residues: CSGQSDLNTEAFF. In DNA, the CDR3 is TGCAGCGGTCAATCTGACCTGAACACTGAAGCTTTCTTT.

This chain uses TRBV27 with TRBJ2-3; D call uncertain. CDR1 is MNHEY and CDR2 is SMNVEV in the germline V gene (reference sequence). There are 14 residues in the CDR3. Trimming removed 3 bases from V and 2 bases from J, with 9 bases in between. In nucleotides, the CDR3 is TGTGCCAGCAGTTTGATTAGCAACACAGATACGCAGTATTTT. Protein: CASSLISNTDTQYF.

J is TRBJ1-5 and V is TRBV9; D is unclear. Trimming cost V 4 bases and J 6 bases, with 11 bases left between them. Germline CDR1 and CDR2: SGDLS and YYNGEE. The CDR3 runs 13 residues. The CDR3 region is CASSYGPGQPQHF. DNA of the CDR3: TGTGCCAGCAGCTACGGTCCAGGTCAGCCCCAGCATTTT.

The chain carries TRBV2 and TRBJ1-6; 8 positions agree with TRBD1. V lost 8 bases, J lost 2 bases, and 14 bases stayed unmatched. The CDR3 has 18 amino acids. Germline CDR1 is SNHLY and CDR2 is FYNNEI. The CDR3 loop is CASDRDRPWVAYNSPLHF. The DNA of the CDR3 is TGTGCCAGCGACCGGGACAGGCCTTGGGTAGCCTATAATTCACCCCTCCACTTT. The full variable domain, its missing parts supplied by reference TRBV2 and TRBJ1-6, is EPEVTQTPSHQVTQMGQEVILRCVPISNHLYFYWYRQILGQKVEFLVSFYNNEISEKSEIFDDQFSVERPDGSNFTLKIRSTKLEDSAMYFCASDRDRPWVAYNSPLHFGNGTRLTVT.

This clonotype is a singleton in its sample. The chain carries TRBV20-1 and TRBJ1-5; D not certain. CDR3 length: 14 amino acids. Trimming removed 6 bases at V and 6 bases at J, with 18 bases between. The germline V gene encodes CDR1 DFQATT and CDR2 SNEGSKA (reference sequence). In nucleotides, the CDR3 is TGCAGTGCCCTAAATCGAGGCTGGGGTCAGCCCCAGCATTTT. The encoded protein is CSALNRGWGQPQHF.

The V call is TRBV23-1, the J call TRBJ2-1, with D uncertain. TRBV23-1 is labeled an ORF, and its function is uncertain. The CDR3 runs 15 residues. Trimming removed 3 bases from V and 0 bases from J, with 9 bases in between. The chain's CDR3 is CASSQGLLSYNEQFF. CDR3 DNA: TGCGCCAGCAGTCAGGGTCTTCTCTCCTACAATGAGCAGTTCTTC.

This rearrangement joins TRBV29-1 to TRBJ1-2, with D maybe TRBD1 (5 bases). Germline CDR1 SQVTM, CDR2 ANQGSEA. The CDR3 totals 12 residues. Trimming cost V 4 bases and J 7 bases, with 13 bases left between them. CDR3 DNA sequence: TGCAGCGTTGGGGGCGCGGCTCCTGGCTACACCTTC. It specifies CSVGGAAPGYTF.